The 20 T cell receptor beta chains given below trace back to one sample, sequenced in a study of response to subunit inactivated influenza vaccine. TCRdb ran MiXCR on the RT-PCR reads and lists one entry per CDR3 protein. The sample shows just under 550,000 distinct CDR3 sequences, approximately 24% of them seen only once. These data are also associated with another study on T cells expressing NK-cell markers. This second report adds: Production of TCR beta cDNA relied on 5'RACE template switching with UMIs.

The material sequenced was CD4+ T cells sorted from PBMCs, taken about 13 days after vaccination. The receptors derive from a man between 50 and 59 years old who received an inactivated influenza vaccine.

This chain joins TRBV12-3 or TRBV12-4 and TRBJ2-7, with 9 nucleotides matching TRBD2. CDR3 length: 16 amino acids. V shed 6 bases, J shed 1 base, and the junction held 10 bases outside the gene matches. The CDR3 loop reads CASSPHGTSISYEQYF. The DNA for the CDR3 is TGTGCCAGCAGCCCCCATGGGACTAGCATTTCCTACGAGCAGTACTTC.

This clonotype was detected many times. The chain carries TRBV5-5 and TRBJ1-1; no clear D. The ends were cut back, 7 bases at V and 3 bases at J, with 7 bases in the middle. This CDR3 region has 11 residues. Germline assignment: CDR1 SGHKS and CDR2 YYEKEE (reference sequence). In DNA form, the CDR3 reads TGTGCCAGCCGTTTGGACACTGAAGCTTTCTTT. It yields the protein CASRLDTEAFF. Variable domain in full (rest from reference TRBV5-5 and TRBJ1-1): DAGVTQSPTHLIKTRGQQVTLRCSPISGHKSVSWYQQVLGQGPQFIFQYYEKEERGRGNFPDRFSARQFPNYSSELNVNALLLGDSALYLCASRLDTEAFFGQGTRLTVV.

The CDR3 coding sequence is TGTGCCAGCAGCCTACAGACTAGCCCCGATACGCAGTATTTT. Translation gives CASSLQTSPDTQYF. The V call is TRBV7-9, the J call TRBJ2-3; 7 bases are a match to TRBD2. Germline loops: CDR1 SEHNR, CDR2 FQNEAQ (reference sequence). The CDR3 runs 14 residues. The junction had 8 bases not matched to a gene; V was cut back by 5 bases and J by 6 bases.

This clonotype was picked up many times. The CDR3 spells CASSVTPGLAGGNTGELFF. The CDR3 DNA reads TGTGCCAGCAGCGTCACCCCGGGACTAGCGGGAGGGAACACCGGGGAGCTGTTTTTT. This chain links TRBV9 with TRBJ2-2; 15 positions agree with TRBD2. The CDR3 consists of 19 residues. Germline assignment: CDR1 SGDLS and CDR2 YYNGEE. V lost 2 bases to trimming and J lost 1 base; unmatched junction nucleotides: 6.

This clonotype occurred a few times. The chain joins TRBV6-5 to TRBJ2-1; 9 bases line up with TRBD1. Germline CDR1 and CDR2: MNHEY and SVGAGI. CDR3 length equals 16 residues. V gave up 4 bases and J gave up 9 bases; unmatched junction bases: 13. CDR3 nucleotide sequence: TGTGCCAGCAGTTCGTACCCGCCGGGACAGGGTGGTGAGCAGTTCTTC. Its translation: CASSSYPPGQGGEQFF.

A few counts support this clonotype. The J gene is TRBJ2-5, the V gene TRBV20-1; 7 bases are a match to TRBD1. CDR3 length: 14 amino acids. Germline V gene sequence: CDR1 DFQATT, CDR2 SNEGSKA (reference sequence). J lost 1 base, V lost 6 bases, and 8 bases had no gene match. DNA for the CDR3: TGCAGTGCCCACAGGGGACCGTCCCAAGAGACCCAGTACTTC. Translation: CSAHRGPSQETQYF.

CDR3 in DNA: TGCAGTGCTACCACTAGCGGGGGGTGGAATGAGCAGTTCTTC. Residues: CSATTSGGWNEQFF. V gene TRBV20-1 combines with J gene TRBJ2-1, with TRBD2 matching 12 bases. After removal of 4 bases from V and 7 bases from J, the junction contained 5 bases not matched to a gene. This CDR3 spans 14 amino acids. Germline CDR1 is DFQATT and CDR2 is SNEGSKA (reference sequence).

This chain uses TRBV5-1 with TRBJ2-1, with D perhaps TRBD1 (6 bases). The CDR3 totals 13 residues. Trimming stripped 3 bases from V and 8 bases from J, with 12 bases between. Germline V lookup: CDR1 SGHRS, CDR2 YFSETQ. For the CDR3, the DNA is TGCGCCAGCAGCTCCTCCAGGGGAGATGAGCAGTTCTTC. Residues: CASSSSRGDEQFF.

In its sample, this clonotype was seen a few times. V gene TRBV15 combines with J gene TRBJ2-1, with TRBD2 identical over 10 bases. The CDR3 length is 15 residues. Per the germline V gene, CDR1 is LNHNV and CDR2 is YYDKDF (reference sequence). J gave up 7 bases and V 5 bases, and 8 bases lay outside the gene matches. This CDR3 reads CATSRPASGGNEQFF. The DNA for the CDR3 is TGTGCCACCAGCCGCCCGGCTAGCGGGGGAAATGAGCAGTTCTTC. The full variable domain, completed using reference TRBV15 and TRBJ2-1, is DAMVIQNPRYQVTQFGKPVTLSCSQTLNHNVMYWYQQKSSQAPKLLFHYYDKDFNNEADTPDNFQSRRPNTSFCFLDIRSPGLGDTAMYLCATSRPASGGNEQFFGPGTRLTVL.

V gene TRBV20-1 combines with J gene TRBJ1-2, with 7 bases identical to TRBD1. This CDR3 is 13 amino acids long. Germline loops: CDR1 DFQATT, CDR2 SNEGSKA (reference sequence). Trimming removed 0 bases from V and 7 bases from J; junction bases left unmatched: 5. The CDR3 region is CSAREEAGGGYTF. Written as DNA, the CDR3 is TGCAGTGCTAGAGAGGAGGCAGGGGGTGGCTACACCTTC.

This clonotype was found many times. This sequence joins TRBV20-1 and TRBJ2-1; D unresolved. V gave up 6 bases and J gave up 6 bases, with 12 bases separating them. Germline assignment: CDR1 DFQATT and CDR2 SNEGSKA (reference sequence). The length of the CDR3 is 12 residues. The CDR3 spells CSAGRAGNEQFF. The CDR3 nucleotides read TGCAGTGCCGGAAGGGCTGGCAATGAGCAGTTCTTC.

This clonotype has a count of ten or more. The genes are TRBV20-1 and TRBJ1-4; 9 bases match TRBD1. The CDR3 extends over 14 amino acids. From germline, CDR1 is DFQATT and CDR2 SNEGSKA (reference sequence). Trimming at V came to 2 bases and at J to 6 bases, leaving 4 bases not matched to a gene. CDR3 residues: CSARLRQGDEKLFF. CDR3 nucleotides: TGCAGTGCTAGATTGCGACAGGGGGATGAAAAACTGTTTTTT.

A word on this clonotype: Being one base from a much bigger clone, this may be a read error. The J gene is TRBJ2-1, the V gene TRBV5-1; D unclear. V shed 0 bases and J shed 7 bases, with 5 bases lying between them. The CDR3 covers 12 residues. CDR1 SGHRS and CDR2 YFSETQ come from the germline V gene. In DNA, the CDR3 is TGCGCCAGCAGCTTGGAATGTAATGAGCAGTTCTTC. Translated: CASSLECNEQFF.

CDR3: CASRRGRLGNQPQHF. DNA of the CDR3: TGTGCCAGCAGACGCGGTAGGTTGGGCAATCAGCCCCAGCATTTT. J is TRBJ1-5 and V is TRBV12-3 or TRBV12-4, with D uncertain. The CDR3 is made up of 15 amino acids. Between the trimmed V and J ends, which lost 6 bases and 2 bases, there was a span of 14 bases.

V gene TRBV11-2 combines with J gene TRBJ2-5, with D perhaps given as TRBD1 or TRBD2 (5 bases each). This CDR3 contains 15 residues. Germline CDR1 and CDR2: SGHAT and FQNNGV. The V end lost 2 bases, the J end lost 0 bases, and 10 bases lay between the germline ends. The CDR3 protein is CASSLQGTYQETQYF. DNA of the CDR3: TGTGCCAGCAGCTTACAAGGGACGTACCAAGAGACCCAGTACTTC.

This clonotype has only a few counts. The genes are TRBV3-1 and TRBJ2-3; 7 bases are a match to TRBD2. The CDR3 has 19 amino acids. The germline V gene has CDR1 LGHDT and CDR2 YNNKEL (reference sequence). V trimming: 1 base; J trimming: 5 bases; junction bases outside the gene matches: 18. CDR3 sequence (DNA): TGTGCCAGCAGCCAAGCTATCGGTACGGCTAGCGGCTTTAGAGATACGCAGTATTTT. Protein: CASSQAIGTASGFRDTQYF.

V usage is TRBV6-2 or TRBV6-3 and J usage is TRBJ2-5; D uncertain. The ends were cut back, 2 bases at V and 4 bases at J, with 8 bases in the middle. The CDR3 has 13 residues. Germline-derived CDR1 and CDR2 are MNHEY and SVGEGT. The CDR3 sequence is CASSYDSRETQYF. The DNA for the CDR3 is TGTGCCAGCAGTTACGACTCCCGAGAGACCCAGTACTTC.

Worth noting for this clonotype: An end of the junction does not agree with germline; a read error may underlie this. The V call is TRBV7-7, the J call TRBJ2-7; no clear D gene. The CDR3 is made up of 15 amino acids. CDR1 is SSHAT, CDR2 FNYEAQ, per germline (reference sequence). The CDR3 DNA sequence: TGTGCTAGCAGCCCTAAAGGCAGGAAAGACTGCGAGCAGTACTTC. This gives the protein CASSPKGRKDCEQYF.

Many counts were recorded for this clonotype. The chain uses TRBV20-1 and TRBJ2-7, with 10 bases that match TRBD1. Germline V gene lookup returns CDR1 DFQATT and CDR2 SNEGSKA (reference sequence). CDR3 length: 14 amino acids. The junction had 7 bases not matched to a gene; V was cut back by 4 bases and J by 4 bases. CDR3 amino acids: CSATRTGGRYEQYF. In nucleotides, the CDR3 is TGCAGTGCTACTAGGACAGGGGGGCGTTACGAGCAGTACTTC.

The rearrangement uses TRBV20-1 and TRBJ2-2; 10 nucleotides match TRBD2. The germline gives CDR1 DFQATT, CDR2 SNEGSKA (reference sequence). CDR3 length: 18 amino acids. Trimming took 0 bases from V and 4 from J; bases not matched to a gene: 11. CDR3 region: CSARDRKRGGLGTGELFF. The CDR3 nucleotides read TGCAGTGCTAGAGATCGGAAGCGGGGGGGCCTGGGCACCGGGGAGCTGTTTTTT.